The 17 T cell receptor beta chains below all came from one sample that was sequenced in a study of CXCR3-negative and CXCR3-positive naive CD8 T cells. Libraries of TRB cDNA were made by 5' RACE and carried UMIs. TCRdb re-called the 5' RACE reads and gives one entry per CDR3 protein, without DNA. The sample table includes some 130,000 distinct CDR3 sequences. Sequencing was carried out using naive CXCR3- CD8+ T cells from blood. The sample's subset: CD45RO-CCR7+CD27+CD95- naive CD8+ T cells lacking CXCR3 (TNR3-). These TCRs come from a human donor in good health. Some clones in this sample may be carry-over from other donors' samples.

This chain joins TRBV27 and TRBJ2-7. The germline gives CDR1 MNHEY, CDR2 SMNVEV (reference sequence). The CDR3 has 13 amino acids. The CDR3 here is CASSLTLSYEQYF.

The V gene is TRBV2, the J gene TRBJ2-3; TCRdb selects TRBD2, and the lack of DNA leaves this call unchecked. The CDR3 is made up of 17 amino acids. In germline, CDR1 is SNHLY, CDR2 FYNNEI. The CDR3 loop reads CASSLQSGGDGTDTQYF.

CDR3 protein: CASSLGRSSYEQYF. This rearrangement joins TRBV7-6 to TRBJ2-7. The germline V gene has CDR1 SGHVS and CDR2 FNYEAQ. The CDR3 contains 14 residues.

The chain is built from TRBV20-1 and TRBJ1-1; TCRdb names TRBD1, which stays unverified in the absence of DNA. The CDR3 consists of 13 residues. Germline values: CDR1 DFQATT, CDR2 SNEGSKA (reference sequence). This CDR3 reads CSATTGGSTEAFF.

The gene calls are TRBV27 and TRBJ2-1. This CDR3 comprises 12 residues. Looked up from germline, CDR1 is MNHEY and CDR2 is SMNVEV (reference sequence). The CDR3 sequence: CASSLPYNEQFF.

J is TRBJ2-2 and V is TRBV7-9; the D gene TCRdb calls, TRBD1, cannot be checked with no DNA. This CDR3 spans 15 amino acids. In germline, CDR1 is SEHNR, CDR2 FQNEAQ (reference sequence). CDR3 sequence reads: CASSSPIMNTGELFF.

V gene TRBV7-9 combines with J gene TRBJ2-3; TCRdb's D call, TRBD2, is unchecked because there is no DNA. CDR1 is SEHNR and CDR2 is FQNEAQ in the germline V gene (reference sequence). This CDR3 region has 15 residues. The CDR3 here is CASSFGGASTDTQYF.

The chain recombines TRBV29-1 with TRBJ2-3; TCRdb names TRBD1, which stays unverified in the absence of DNA. The CDR3 has 14 amino acids. Germline V gives CDR1 SQVTM, CDR2 ANQGSEA. The CDR3 protein is CSAAGQGEADTQYF.

The chain carries TRBV28 and TRBJ2-7; TCRdb's D gene call, TRBD2, goes unchecked for lack of DNA. CDR1 is MDHEN and CDR2 is SYDVKM in the germline V gene. The CDR3 is 15 amino acids. The CDR3 loop is CASRTLAGGSYEQYF.

J is TRBJ2-3 and V is TRBV12-3 or TRBV12-4; TCRdb picks TRBD1, but there is no DNA to check that call. The CDR3 is 15 amino acids. The CDR3 is CASSPGVSGTDTQYF.

The V call is TRBV29-1, the J call TRBJ2-3; TCRdb's assignment of TRBD1 cannot be checked, as there is no DNA. This CDR3 has 16 amino acids. Per the germline V gene, CDR1 is SQVTM and CDR2 is ANQGSEA. CDR3 loop: CSVAPVGTGSVDTQYF.

This rearrangement joins TRBV18 to TRBJ2-5. CDR3 length: 15 residues. The germline V gene has CDR1 KGHSH and CDR2 LQKENI. The CDR3 is CASSPFPSAQETQYF.

V is TRBV7-2 and J is TRBJ2-7; the TCRdb call, TRBD1, lacks DNA for checking. Germline V lookup: CDR1 SGHTA, CDR2 FQGNSA. CDR3 length: 15 residues. CDR3 region: CASSLGVLEGYEQYF.

The chain recombines TRBV12-3 or TRBV12-4 with TRBJ2-2. The CDR3 is made up of 13 amino acids. The CDR3 sequence is CASSPRNTGELFF.

The J gene is TRBJ2-7, the V gene TRBV6-2 or TRBV6-3; TCRdb gives TRBD2 as the D gene, but with no DNA this cannot be confirmed. The CDR3 runs 16 residues. Germline CDR1 MNHEY, CDR2 SVGEGT. CDR3 protein: CASRTLAGSLLYEQYF.

This chain joins TRBV28 and TRBJ2-3. This CDR3 is 13 amino acids long. Germline CDR1 MDHEN, CDR2 SYDVKM. CDR3 in amino acids: CASSPVASDTQYF.

The chain uses TRBV29-1 and TRBJ2-1; the D call of TRBD2 rests on TCRdb alone, since no DNA is present to check it. This CDR3 region has 13 residues. Germline V gives CDR1 SQVTM, CDR2 ANQGSEA. The CDR3 sequence is CSGGTSAYNEQFF.